The 27 T cell receptor beta chains presented below share a single source sample, sequenced in a study of T-cell reconstitution after alpha-beta-depleted transplantation in children. TCRbeta library construction was performed incorporating unique molecular identifiers. TCRdb fed the PCR reads into MiXCR, producing one record per CDR3 protein. The repertoire holds more than 150,000 distinct CDR3 sequences, with about 14% as singletons. Specimen: PBMCs from the stem cell graft donor, collected from the stem cell graft. The receptor source for this set is a human donor who donated a stem cell graft to a child with acute lymphoblastic leukemia.

This clonotype appeared many times. The J gene is TRBJ1-3, the V gene TRBV12-3 or TRBV12-4, with D uncertain. V was trimmed by 0 bases and J by 0 bases, leaving 27 bases between them. The CDR3 contains 22 residues. Here the CDR3 reads CASSLARRIQNPVSLSGNTIYF. For the CDR3, the DNA is TGTGCCAGCAGTTTAGCGCGAAGAATTCAAAATCCAGTTTCGCTCTCTGGAAACACCATATATTTT.

To note about this clonotype: This may be a read error, as it is one base from a much larger clone. The chain couples TRBV6-1 to TRBJ2-1; D is unresolved. CDR3 size: 17 residues. Germline assignment: CDR1 MNHNS and CDR2 SASEGT. CDR3 amino acids: CASSLSSAPYIYSEQFF. The DNA for the CDR3 is TGTGCCAGCAGTCTAAGCTCAGCGCCCTATATTTACAGTGAGCAGTTCTTC.

This clonotype was detected ten times or more. The V gene is TRBV10-3, the J gene TRBJ1-6; D uncertain. This CDR3 contains 14 residues. The V and J ends lost 0 bases and 7 bases respectively, with 7 bases between them. The germline CDR1 and CDR2 sequences are ENHRY and SYGVKD. The CDR3 spells CAISESSFNSPLHF. The CDR3 DNA sequence: TGTGCCATCAGTGAGTCCAGCTTCAATTCACCCCTCCACTTT.

This clonotype was recorded many times. The rearrangement links TRBV10-2 to TRBJ2-3; 10 bases are shared with TRBD2. There are 20 residues in the CDR3. Germline CDR1 is WSHSY and CDR2 is SAAADI. V shed 2 bases and J 2 bases; nucleotides not matched to a gene: 16. This CDR3 is CASSERVWGTSETTTDTQYF. The CDR3 DNA is TGCGCCAGCAGTGAGCGGGTCTGGGGGACTAGCGAAACGACCACAGATACGCAGTATTTT.

This clonotype was seen at least ten times. The chain employs TRBV5-1 and TRBJ2-3; 11 nucleotides line up with TRBD2. The germline CDR1 and CDR2 sequences are SGHRS and YFSETQ. V was clipped by 2 bases and J by 5 bases; unmatched bases: 7. This CDR3 is 16 amino acids long. CDR3 in DNA: TGCGCCAGCAGCTTTTCTCTAGCGGGAGGCGGAGATACGCAGTATTTT. Its protein product is CASSFSLAGGGDTQYF.

This clonotype was observed many times. This rearrangement joins TRBV5-1 to TRBJ1-1, with TRBD1 identical over 8 bases. This CDR3 is 16 amino acids long. Germline V gene sequence: CDR1 SGHRS, CDR2 YFSETQ. V shed 0 bases, J shed 8 bases, and the junction held 12 bases outside the gene matches. CDR3 sequence (DNA): TGCGCCAGCAGCTTGGGACAGGGGCGCGAGAGGGGAGAAGCTTTCTTT. This translates into CASSLGQGRERGEAFF. Full variable domain (rest looked up from reference TRBV5-1 and TRBJ1-1): KAGVTQTPRYLIKTRGQQVTLSCSPISGHRSVSWYQQTPGQGLQFLFEYFSETQRNKGNFPGRFSGRQFSNSRSEMNVSTLELGDSALYLCASSLGQGRERGEAFFGQGTRLTVV.

This clonotype was detected a few times. The chain carries TRBV20-1 and TRBJ2-2; TRBD2 is a possible D gene (6 bases). The V gene's germline CDR1 is DFQATT and CDR2 SNEGSKA (reference sequence). The ends were cut back, 2 bases at V and 1 base at J, with 14 bases in the middle. The CDR3 sequence is 16 residues long. CDR3: CSARRRDWRNTGELFF. CDR3 coding DNA: TGCAGTGCTAGACGACGGGACTGGAGGAACACCGGGGAGCTGTTTTTT.

This clonotype was seen at least ten times. The V call is TRBV28, the J call TRBJ2-1; 9 bases are a match to TRBD2. The CDR3 has 16 residues. CDR1 and CDR2 from the germline V gene are MDHEN and SYDVKM. V was pared by 8 bases and J by 4 bases, with 12 bases of the junction left unmatched. The CDR3: CASGGNIAGAYNEQFF. CDR3 DNA sequence: TGTGCCAGCGGAGGCAATATAGCGGGAGCATACAATGAGCAGTTCTTC.

There are many counts of this clonotype. The V and J genes are TRBV12-3 or TRBV12-4 and TRBJ2-1; D is unresolved. This CDR3 has 14 residues. Trimming shortened V by 2 bases and J by 5 bases, and 10 bases separated the two germline ends. The CDR3 region has the DNA TGTGCCAGCAGTTTAACGCGGTCGGACAATGAGCAGTTCTTC. Translation gives CASSLTRSDNEQFF.

This clonotype was seen at least ten times. The V call is TRBV4-2, the J call TRBJ2-7, with TRBD1 identical over 8 bases. V gave up 3 bases and J gave up 0 bases; unmatched junction bases: 7. The CDR3 is 16 amino acids. Germline CDR1 is LGHNA and CDR2 is YNFKEQ. CDR3 region: CASSQTRTGSSYEQYF. DNA of the CDR3: TGTGCCAGCAGCCAGACCAGGACAGGGAGCTCCTACGAGCAGTACTTC.

This clonotype has more than one count but fewer than ten. V usage is TRBV10-3 and J usage is TRBJ1-1; the D gene is possibly TRBD1 (6 bases). Deletions cut 8 bases from V and 0 bases from J, with 10 bases between. Looked up from germline, CDR1 is ENHRY and CDR2 is SYGVKD. This CDR3 is built from 13 residues. The CDR3 DNA reads as TGTGCCATCGCCGGGGGGCTGAACACTGAAGCTTTCTTT. Translation gives CAIAGGLNTEAFF.

There are many counts of this clonotype. The CDR3: CASTPVRRGGGGYTF. The CDR3 nucleotides read TGTGCCAGCACCCCGGTCCGCAGGGGAGGGGGCGGCTACACCTTC. The genes are TRBV12-3 or TRBV12-4 and TRBJ1-2; 7 bases match TRBD1. The CDR3 is 15 amino acids. V lost 7 bases, J lost 8 bases, and 16 bases stayed unmatched.

This clonotype was counted many times. V and J are TRBV20-1 and TRBJ1-5; D is perhaps TRBD1 (6 bases). Germline CDR1 is DFQATT and CDR2 is SNEGSKA (reference sequence). V was pared by 1 base and J by 4 bases, with 11 bases between. This CDR3 region has 14 residues. Here the CDR3 reads CSARAGARNQPQHF. CDR3 DNA sequence: TGCAGTGCTAGAGCAGGGGCAAGGAATCAGCCCCAGCATTTT.

For this clonotype: An end of the junction does not agree with germline; a read error may underlie this. The chain carries TRBV10-3 and TRBJ2-1; 8 bases match TRBD2. The CDR3 extends over 16 amino acids. Germline CDR1 ENHRY, CDR2 SYGVKD. For the CDR3, the DNA is TGTGCCATCAGTGAACAAGCGGGAGTAGACTACAATGAGCGGTTCTTC. Translated, it gives CAISEQAGVDYNERFF.

In this sample, this clonotype turned up many times. The V call is TRBV20-1, the J call TRBJ2-7; weak D call: TRBD2 (6 bases). The CDR3 consists of 13 residues. The germline V gene has CDR1 DFQATT and CDR2 SNEGSKA (reference sequence). V was clipped by 1 base and J by 2 bases, with 9 bases between them. As DNA, the CDR3 is TGCAGTGCTAGAGTCGGGGGTACCTACGAGCAGTACTTC. Encoded protein: CSARVGGTYEQYF.

This clonotype has more than one count but fewer than ten. The V gene is TRBV20-1, the J gene TRBJ2-1, with D possibly being TRBD2 (5 bases). This CDR3 has 15 amino acids. Trimming removed 0 bases from V and 5 bases from J, with 14 bases in between. Germline-derived CDR1 and CDR2 are DFQATT and SNEGSKA (reference sequence). CDR3: CSARDKSGADNEQFF. Written as DNA, the CDR3 is TGCAGTGCTAGAGATAAAAGCGGTGCCGACAATGAGCAGTTCTTC.

This clonotype was detected ten times or more. The chain has TRBV11-1 and TRBJ2-7; D is unclear. In germline, CDR1 is SGHAT, CDR2 FQDESV (reference sequence). This CDR3 has 13 amino acids. Deletions cut 1 base from V and 0 bases from J, with 4 bases between. Here the CDR3 reads CASSLVSSYEQYF. In DNA form, the CDR3 reads TGTGCCAGCAGCTTAGTCAGCTCCTACGAGCAGTACTTC.

This clonotype was found many times. This CDR3 is CASSATSGRGIEFF. CDR3 bases: TGTGCCAGTAGTGCGACTAGCGGGAGGGGTATCGAGTTCTTC. The chain couples TRBV19 to TRBJ2-1; 14 bases match TRBD2. The CDR3 spans 14 residues. V lost 5 bases, J lost 14 bases, and 8 bases stayed unmatched. Germline assignment: CDR1 LNHDA and CDR2 SQIVND (reference sequence).

In its sample, this clonotype was seen many times. V is TRBV18 and J is TRBJ2-3; TRBD2 agrees at 13 bases. The trim removed 3 bases at V and 10 bases at J, leaving 4 bases unmatched. The CDR3 totals 14 residues. In germline, CDR1 is KGHSH, CDR2 LQKENI. CDR3 region: CASSPGLAGRPQYF. The CDR3 DNA sequence: TGTGCCAGCTCACCGGGACTAGCGGGAAGACCGCAGTATTTT.

The genes are TRBV7-6 and TRBJ2-2; TRBD2 matches at 11 bases. The V gene's germline CDR1 is SGHVS and CDR2 FNYEAQ. V lost 11 bases, J lost 4 bases, and 18 bases stayed unmatched. The CDR3 is made up of 18 amino acids. DNA for the CDR3: TGTGCCGGATTCGGGACTAGCGGCCTCCACCCCGGCACCGGGGAGCTGTTTTTT. This codes for CAGFGTSGLHPGTGELFF.

The chain couples TRBV5-1 to TRBJ2-7, with D uncertain. CDR3 length: 18 amino acids. V was pared by 2 bases and J by 4 bases, with 25 bases between. Germline V gives CDR1 SGHRS, CDR2 YFSETQ. The chain's CDR3 is CASSFPSDPTGLGYEQYF. The CDR3, as DNA: TGCGCCAGCAGCTTCCCTTCAGACCCAACGGGCCTAGGATACGAGCAGTACTTC. Drawing the rest from reference TRBV5-1 and TRBJ2-7, the complete variable domain is KAGVTQTPRYLIKTRGQQVTLSCSPISGHRSVSWYQQTPGQGLQFLFEYFSETQRNKGNFPGRFSGRQFSNSRSEMNVSTLELGDSALYLCASSFPSDPTGLGYEQYFGPGTRLTVT.

This clonotype was counted only a few times. V and J are TRBV5-4 and TRBJ2-2, with a weak D call TRBD2 (6 bases). V was clipped by 0 bases and J by 1 base, with 10 bases between them. The V gene's germline CDR1 is SGHNT and CDR2 YYREEE (reference sequence). CDR3 length equals 16 residues. The CDR3: CASSLEGSGNTGELFF. The CDR3, as DNA: TGTGCCAGCAGCTTGGAGGGTAGCGGGAACACCGGGGAGCTGTTTTTT.

This clonotype has at least ten counts. The J gene is TRBJ2-4, the V gene TRBV20-1; TRBD1 is a possible D gene (5 bases). V was shortened by 5 bases and J by 6 bases, with 11 bases between the two germline ends. Germline CDR1 is DFQATT and CDR2 is SNEGSKA (reference sequence). CDR3 length: 12 residues. In DNA form, the CDR3 reads TGCAGTGCTCCCACAGGACCAAACATTCAGTACTTC. Its protein is CSAPTGPNIQYF.

This clonotype was seen ten or more times. V gene TRBV6-5 combines with J gene TRBJ1-4; 7 nucleotides line up with TRBD1. This CDR3 has 14 amino acids. Germline V CDR1 and CDR2: MNHEY, SVGAGI. V lost 7 bases and J lost 5; bases outside the gene matches: 7. CDR3 residues: CASISGQENEKLFF. CDR3 DNA sequence: TGTGCCAGCATTTCCGGACAGGAAAATGAAAAACTGTTTTTT.

There are many counts of this clonotype. The chain recombines TRBV5-5 with TRBJ1-6, with 7 positions matching TRBD1. Per the germline V gene, CDR1 is SGHKS and CDR2 is YYEKEE (reference sequence). Unmatched junction bases numbered 12, after V lost 6 bases and J lost 9 bases. The CDR3 is made up of 15 amino acids. Written as DNA, the CDR3 is TGTGCCAGCACCACGACGGCTCCAGGGGGTTCACCCCTCCACTTT. This sequence encodes CASTTTAPGGSPLHF.

This chain links TRBV12-3 or TRBV12-4 with TRBJ1-2; D ambiguous. The ends were cut back, 5 bases at V and 4 bases at J, with 14 bases in the middle. The CDR3 has 14 amino acids. CDR3 sequence reads: CASSPDKISYGYTF. CDR3 in DNA: TGTGCCAGCAGTCCCGACAAGATATCCTATGGCTACACCTTC.

The table lists this clonotype with many counts. The chain links TRBV20-1 to TRBJ2-1; TRBD2 matches 9 bases. Trimming took 2 bases from V and 6 from J; bases not matched to a gene: 8. This CDR3 has 15 amino acids. From germline, CDR1 is DFQATT and CDR2 SNEGSKA (reference sequence). The CDR3 region is CSARRPGLAANEQFF. The CDR3 DNA is TGCAGTGCTAGACGACCGGGACTAGCTGCCAATGAGCAGTTCTTC.